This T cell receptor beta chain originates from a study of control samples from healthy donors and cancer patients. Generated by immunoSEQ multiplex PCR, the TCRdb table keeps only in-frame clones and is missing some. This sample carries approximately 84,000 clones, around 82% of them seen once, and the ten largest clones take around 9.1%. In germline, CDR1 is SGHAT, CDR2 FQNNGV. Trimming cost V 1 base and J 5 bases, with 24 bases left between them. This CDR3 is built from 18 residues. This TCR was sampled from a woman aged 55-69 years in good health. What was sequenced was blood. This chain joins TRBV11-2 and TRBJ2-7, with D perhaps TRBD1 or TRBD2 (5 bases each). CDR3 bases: TGTGCCAGCAGCTTAGGGGACCCCCTAAGCCCCTCCGTGGACGAGCAGTACTTC. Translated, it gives CASSLGDPLSPSVDEQYF. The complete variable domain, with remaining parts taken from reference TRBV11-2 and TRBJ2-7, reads EAGVAQSPRYKIIEKRQSVAFWCNPISGHATLYWYQQILGQGPKLLIQFQNNGVVDDSQLPKDRFSAERLKGVDSTLKIQPAKLEDSAVYLCASSLGDPLSPSVDEQYFGPGTRLTVT.